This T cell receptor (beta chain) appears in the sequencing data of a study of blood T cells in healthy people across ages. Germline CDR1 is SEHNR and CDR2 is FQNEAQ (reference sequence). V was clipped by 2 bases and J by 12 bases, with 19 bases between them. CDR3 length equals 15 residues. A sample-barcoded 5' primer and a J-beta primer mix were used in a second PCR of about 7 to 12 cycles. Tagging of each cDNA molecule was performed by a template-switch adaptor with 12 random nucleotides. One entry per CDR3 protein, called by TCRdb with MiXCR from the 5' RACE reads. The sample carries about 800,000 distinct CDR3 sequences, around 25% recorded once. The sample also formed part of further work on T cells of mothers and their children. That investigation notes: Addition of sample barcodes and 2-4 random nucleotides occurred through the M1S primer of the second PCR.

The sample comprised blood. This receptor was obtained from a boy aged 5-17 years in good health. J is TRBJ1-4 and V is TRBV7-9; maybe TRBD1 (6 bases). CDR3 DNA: TGTGCCAGCAGCTTATTGATGGGACACCGTGGGGAACTGTTTTTT. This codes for CASSLLMGHRGELFF.